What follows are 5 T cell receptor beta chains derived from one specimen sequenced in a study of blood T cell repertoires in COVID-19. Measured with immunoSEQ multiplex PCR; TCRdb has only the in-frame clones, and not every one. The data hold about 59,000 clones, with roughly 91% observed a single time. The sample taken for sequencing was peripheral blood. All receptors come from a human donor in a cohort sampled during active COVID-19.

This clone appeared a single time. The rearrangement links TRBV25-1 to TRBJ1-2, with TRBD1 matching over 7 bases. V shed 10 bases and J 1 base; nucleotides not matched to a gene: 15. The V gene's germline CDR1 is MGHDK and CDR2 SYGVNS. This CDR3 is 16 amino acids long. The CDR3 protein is CATKGTVLPLNYGYTF. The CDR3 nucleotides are TGTGCCACCAAGGGGACAGTTTTACCCCTTAACTATGGCTACACCTTC.

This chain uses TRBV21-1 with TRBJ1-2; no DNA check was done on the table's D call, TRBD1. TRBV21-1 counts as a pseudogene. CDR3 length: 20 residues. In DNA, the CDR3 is TGTGCCAGCAGCTCAACCGGAGACAGGGGGGAAAGTAGTGACAACTATGGCTACACCTTC. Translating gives CASSSTGDRGESSDNYGYTF.

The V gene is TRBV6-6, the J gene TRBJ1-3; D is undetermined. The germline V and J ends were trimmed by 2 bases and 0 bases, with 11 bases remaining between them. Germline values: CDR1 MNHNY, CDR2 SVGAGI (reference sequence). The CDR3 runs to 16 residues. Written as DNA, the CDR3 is TGTGCCAGCAGTTACAGCGGTCTACTCTCTGGAAACACCATATATTTT. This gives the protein CASSYSGLLSGNTIYF.

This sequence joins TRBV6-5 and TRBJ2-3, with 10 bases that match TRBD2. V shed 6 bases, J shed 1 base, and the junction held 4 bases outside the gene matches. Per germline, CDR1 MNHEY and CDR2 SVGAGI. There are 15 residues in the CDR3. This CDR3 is CASRPGTSGTDTQYF. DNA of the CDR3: TGTGCCAGCAGACCCGGGACTAGCGGCACAGATACGCAGTATTTT.

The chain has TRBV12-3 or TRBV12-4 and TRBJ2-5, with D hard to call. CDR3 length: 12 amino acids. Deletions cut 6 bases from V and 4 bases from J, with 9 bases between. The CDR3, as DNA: TGTGCCAGCAGCCTTAGAGGAGAGACCCAGTACTTC. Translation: CASSLRGETQYF.